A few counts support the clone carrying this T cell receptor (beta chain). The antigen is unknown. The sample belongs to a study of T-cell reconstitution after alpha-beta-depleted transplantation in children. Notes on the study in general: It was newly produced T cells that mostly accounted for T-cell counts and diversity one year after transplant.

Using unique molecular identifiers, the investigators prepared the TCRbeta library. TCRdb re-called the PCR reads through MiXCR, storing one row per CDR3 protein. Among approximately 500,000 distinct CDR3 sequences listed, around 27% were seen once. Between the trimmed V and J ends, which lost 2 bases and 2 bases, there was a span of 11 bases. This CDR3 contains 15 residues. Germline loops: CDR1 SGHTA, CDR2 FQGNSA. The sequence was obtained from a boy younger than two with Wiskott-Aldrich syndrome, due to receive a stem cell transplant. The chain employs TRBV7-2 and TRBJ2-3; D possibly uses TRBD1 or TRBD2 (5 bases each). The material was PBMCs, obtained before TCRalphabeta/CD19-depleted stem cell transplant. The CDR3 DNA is TGTGCCAGCAGCTTATTCCGAGGGACCACAGATACGCAGTATTTT. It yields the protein CASSLFRGTTDTQYF.